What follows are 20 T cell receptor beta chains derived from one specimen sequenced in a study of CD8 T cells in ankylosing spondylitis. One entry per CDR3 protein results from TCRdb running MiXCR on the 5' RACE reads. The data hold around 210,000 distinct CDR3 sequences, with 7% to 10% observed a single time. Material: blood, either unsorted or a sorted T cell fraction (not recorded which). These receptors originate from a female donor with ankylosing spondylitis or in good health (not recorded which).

The CDR3 is CAWSKGTGGRDGYTF. CDR3 nucleotides: TGTGCCTGGAGTAAAGGGACAGGGGGCCGCGATGGCTACACCTTC. The chain has TRBV30 and TRBJ1-2; 12 bases are shared with TRBD1. Losses at the gene ends were 2 bases for V and 6 bases for J; bases not matched to a gene: 7. The length of the CDR3 is 15 residues. Germline assignment: CDR1 GTSNPN and CDR2 SVGIG (reference sequence).

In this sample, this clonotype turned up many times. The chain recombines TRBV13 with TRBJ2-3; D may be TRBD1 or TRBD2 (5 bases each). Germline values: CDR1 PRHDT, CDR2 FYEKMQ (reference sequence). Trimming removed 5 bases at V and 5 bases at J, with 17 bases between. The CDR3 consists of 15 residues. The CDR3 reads CASSHSALRGDTQYF. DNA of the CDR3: TGTGCCAGCAGCCATTCGGCCTTGAGGGGAGATACGCAGTATTTT.

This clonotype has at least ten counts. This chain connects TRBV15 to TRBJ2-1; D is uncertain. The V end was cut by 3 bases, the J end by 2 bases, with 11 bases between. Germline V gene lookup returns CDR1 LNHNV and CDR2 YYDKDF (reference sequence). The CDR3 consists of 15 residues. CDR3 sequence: CATSRDPPTYNEQFF. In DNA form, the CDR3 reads TGTGCCACCAGCAGGGACCCGCCTACCTACAATGAGCAGTTCTTC.

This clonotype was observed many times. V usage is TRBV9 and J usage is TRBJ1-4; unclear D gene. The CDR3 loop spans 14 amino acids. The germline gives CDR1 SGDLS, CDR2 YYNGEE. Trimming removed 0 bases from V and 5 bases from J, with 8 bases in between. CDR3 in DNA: TGTGCCAGCAGCGTAGAGGCGGGCAATGAAAAACTGTTTTTT. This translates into CASSVEAGNEKLFF. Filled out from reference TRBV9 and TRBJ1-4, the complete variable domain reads DSGVTQTPKHLITATGQRVTLRCSPRSGDLSVYWYQQSLDQGLQFLIQYYNGEERAKGNILERFSAQQFPDLHSELNLSSLELGDSALYFCASSVEAGNEKLFFGSGTQLSVL.

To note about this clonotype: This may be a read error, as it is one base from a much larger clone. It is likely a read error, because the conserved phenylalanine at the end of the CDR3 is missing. The CDR3 region is CASRQRETQYY. For the CDR3, the DNA is TGTGCCAGCAGACAAAGAGAGACCCAGTACTAC. This chain connects TRBV6-5 to TRBJ2-5, with no clear D. The V and J ends lost 6 bases and 4 bases respectively, with 6 bases between them. Germline lookup yields CDR1 MNHEY and CDR2 SVGAGI. The CDR3 consists of 11 residues.

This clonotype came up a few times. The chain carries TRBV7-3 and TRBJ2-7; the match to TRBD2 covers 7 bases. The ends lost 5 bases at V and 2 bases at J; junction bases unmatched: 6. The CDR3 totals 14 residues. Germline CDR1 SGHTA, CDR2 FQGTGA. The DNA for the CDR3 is TGTGCCAGCAGCCCGACTAGCCAAACCTACGAGCAGTACTTC. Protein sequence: CASSPTSQTYEQYF.

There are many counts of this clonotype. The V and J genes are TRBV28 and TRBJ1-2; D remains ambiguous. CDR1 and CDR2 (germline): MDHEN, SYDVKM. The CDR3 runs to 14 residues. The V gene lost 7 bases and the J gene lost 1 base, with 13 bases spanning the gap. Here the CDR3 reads CASTPRPINYGYTF. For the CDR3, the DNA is TGTGCCAGCACCCCCCGTCCAATTAACTATGGCTACACCTTC.

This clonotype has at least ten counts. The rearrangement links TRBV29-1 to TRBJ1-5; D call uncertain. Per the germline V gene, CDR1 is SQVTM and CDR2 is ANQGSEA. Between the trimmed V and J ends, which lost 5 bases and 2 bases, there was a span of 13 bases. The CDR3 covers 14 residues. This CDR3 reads CSVSLDTGNQPQHF. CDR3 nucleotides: TGCAGCGTTTCTCTAGACACCGGCAATCAGCCCCAGCATTTT. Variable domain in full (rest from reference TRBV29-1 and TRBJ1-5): SAVISQKPSRDICQRGTSLTIQCQVDSQVTMMFWYRQQPGQSLTLIATANQGSEATYESGFVIDKFPISRPNLTFSTLTVSNMSPEDSSIYLCSVSLDTGNQPQHFGDGTRLSIL.

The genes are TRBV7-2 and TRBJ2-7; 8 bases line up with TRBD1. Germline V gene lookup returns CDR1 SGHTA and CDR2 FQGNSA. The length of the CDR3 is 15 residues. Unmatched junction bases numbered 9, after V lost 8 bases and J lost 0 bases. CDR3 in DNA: TGTGCCAGCGCCTCGGGACAGGCCCTCTCCTACGAGCAGTACTTC. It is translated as CASASGQALSYEQYF.

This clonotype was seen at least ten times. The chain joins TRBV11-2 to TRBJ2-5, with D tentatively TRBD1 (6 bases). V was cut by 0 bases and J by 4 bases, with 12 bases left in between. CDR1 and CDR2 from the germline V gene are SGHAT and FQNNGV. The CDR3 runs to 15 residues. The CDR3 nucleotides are TGTGCCAGCAGCTTAGATGGGGGCCGGGTAGAGACCCAGTACTTC. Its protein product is CASSLDGGRVETQYF. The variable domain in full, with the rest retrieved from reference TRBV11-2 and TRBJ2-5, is EAGVAQSPRYKIIEKRQSVAFWCNPISGHATLYWYQQILGQGPKLLIQFQNNGVVDDSQLPKDRFSAERLKGVDSTLKIQPAKLEDSAVYLCASSLDGGRVETQYFGPGTRLLVL.

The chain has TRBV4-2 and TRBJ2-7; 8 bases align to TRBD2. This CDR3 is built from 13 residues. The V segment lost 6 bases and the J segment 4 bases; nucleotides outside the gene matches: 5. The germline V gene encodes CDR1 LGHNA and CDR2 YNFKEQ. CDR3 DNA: TGTGCCAGCAGTAGCGGGATAGGGTACGAGCAGTACTTC. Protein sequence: CASSSGIGYEQYF.

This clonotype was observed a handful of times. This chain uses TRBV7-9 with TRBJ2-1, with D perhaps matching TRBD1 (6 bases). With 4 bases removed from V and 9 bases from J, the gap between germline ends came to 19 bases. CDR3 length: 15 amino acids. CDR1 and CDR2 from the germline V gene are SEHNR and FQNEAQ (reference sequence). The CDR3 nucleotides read TGTGCCAGCAGCTCTCAAGTGTGGACAGAAGCTGAGCAGTTCTTC. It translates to CASSSQVWTEAEQFF.

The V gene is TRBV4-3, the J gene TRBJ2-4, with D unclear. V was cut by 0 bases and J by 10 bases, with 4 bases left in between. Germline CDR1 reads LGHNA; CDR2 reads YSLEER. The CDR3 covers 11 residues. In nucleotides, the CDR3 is TGCGCCAGCAGCCAAGAGGGGATTCAGTACTTC. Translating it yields CASSQEGIQYF.

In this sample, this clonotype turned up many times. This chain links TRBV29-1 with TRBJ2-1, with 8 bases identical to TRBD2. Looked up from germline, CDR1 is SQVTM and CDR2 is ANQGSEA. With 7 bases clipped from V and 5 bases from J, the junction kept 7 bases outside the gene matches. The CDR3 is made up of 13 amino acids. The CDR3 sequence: CSGQSGSHNEQFF. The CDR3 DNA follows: TGCAGCGGACAAAGCGGGAGTCACAATGAGCAGTTCTTC.

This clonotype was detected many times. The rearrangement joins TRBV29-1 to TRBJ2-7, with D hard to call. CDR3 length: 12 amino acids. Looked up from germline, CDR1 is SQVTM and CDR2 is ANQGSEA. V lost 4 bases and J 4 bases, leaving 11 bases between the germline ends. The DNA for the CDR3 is TGCAGCGTTGGAAGTGGTGGGTACGAGCAGTACTTC. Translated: CSVGSGGYEQYF.

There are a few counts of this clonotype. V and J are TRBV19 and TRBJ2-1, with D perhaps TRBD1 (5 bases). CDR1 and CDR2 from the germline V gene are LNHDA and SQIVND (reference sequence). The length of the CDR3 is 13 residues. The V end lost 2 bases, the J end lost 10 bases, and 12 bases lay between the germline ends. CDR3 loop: CASSIIGAREQFF. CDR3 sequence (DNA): TGTGCCAGTAGTATAATAGGGGCGCGGGAGCAGTTCTTC. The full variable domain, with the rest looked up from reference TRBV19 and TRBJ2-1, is DGGITQSPKYLFRKEGQNVTLSCEQNLNHDAMYWYRQDPGQGLRLIYYSQIVNDFQKGDIAEGYSVSREKKESFPLTVTSAQKNPTAFYLCASSIIGAREQFFGPGTRLTVL.

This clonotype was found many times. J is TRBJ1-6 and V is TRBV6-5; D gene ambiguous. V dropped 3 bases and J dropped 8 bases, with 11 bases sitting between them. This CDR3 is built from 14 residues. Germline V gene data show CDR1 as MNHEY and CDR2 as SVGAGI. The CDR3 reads CASSYRAGDSPLHF. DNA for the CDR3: TGTGCCAGCAGTTATAGGGCCGGTGATTCACCCCTCCACTTT.

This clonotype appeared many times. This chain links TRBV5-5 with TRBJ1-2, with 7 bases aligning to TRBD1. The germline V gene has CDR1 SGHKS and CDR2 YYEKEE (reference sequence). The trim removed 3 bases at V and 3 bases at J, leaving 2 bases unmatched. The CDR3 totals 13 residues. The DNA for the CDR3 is TGTGCCAGCAGCTATACAGGGGACTATGGCTACACCTTC. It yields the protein CASSYTGDYGYTF.

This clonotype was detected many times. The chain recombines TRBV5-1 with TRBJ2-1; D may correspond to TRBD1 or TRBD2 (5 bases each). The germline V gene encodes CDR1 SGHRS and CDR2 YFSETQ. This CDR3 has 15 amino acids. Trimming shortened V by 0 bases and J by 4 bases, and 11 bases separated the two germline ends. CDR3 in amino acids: CASSLAMGVYNEQFF. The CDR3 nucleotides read TGCGCCAGCAGCTTGGCGATGGGGGTATACAATGAGCAGTTCTTC.

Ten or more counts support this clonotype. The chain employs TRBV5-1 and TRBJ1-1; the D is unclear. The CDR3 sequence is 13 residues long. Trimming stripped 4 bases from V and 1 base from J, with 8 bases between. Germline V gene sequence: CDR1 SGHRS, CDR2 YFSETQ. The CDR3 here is CASSEISNTEAFF. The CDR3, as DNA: TGCGCCAGCAGCGAGATTTCGAACACTGAAGCTTTCTTT.